The 7 T cell receptor beta chains below come from one sample, sequenced in a study of blood T cell repertoires in COVID-19. The method was immunoSEQ multiplex PCR; TCRdb's version includes in-frame clones alone and lacks a portion of them. The top ten hold 6.2% of the sample, which has about 180,000 clones, more than 80% seen once. The sequencing sample was made of PBMCs or T cells enriched from blood (not recorded which). All receptors derive from a middle-aged man who had recovered from COVID-19.

V usage is TRBV6-5 and J usage is TRBJ2-4, with 7 nucleotides matching TRBD1. The germline V gene encodes CDR1 MNHEY and CDR2 SVGAGI. The CDR3 spans 14 residues. With 10 bases clipped from V and 5 bases from J, the junction kept 11 bases outside the gene matches. In nucleotides, the CDR3 is TGTGCCACGGGAAGGAACAGGGGTGAAAACATTCAGTACTTC. The encoded protein is CATGRNRGENIQYF.

The genes are TRBV6-6 and TRBJ1-5; unclear D gene. Germline loops: CDR1 MNHNY, CDR2 SVGAGI (reference sequence). CDR3 length: 18 residues. V shed 8 bases and J shed 0 bases, with 23 bases lying between them. This chain's CDR3 is CASRQSGLISDSNQPQHF. In DNA, the CDR3 is TGTGCCAGCCGTCAGTCGGGGTTGATCAGTGATAGCAATCAGCCCCAGCATTTT.

This clone was found once. V is TRBV5-6 and J is TRBJ1-2, with 7 positions matching TRBD1. The CDR3 is made up of 16 amino acids. The V and J ends lost 3 bases and 3 bases, in that order; junction bases with no gene match: 11. Germline V CDR1 and CDR2: SGHDT, YYEEEE. The CDR3 bases are TGTGCCAGCAGCTCCGATTGGAGGGGGCGAGACTATGGCTACACCTTC. Protein sequence: CASSSDWRGRDYGYTF. Full variable domain (remainder filled in from reference TRBV5-6 and TRBJ1-2): DAGVTQSPTHLIKTRGQQVTLRCSPKSGHDTVSWYQQALGQGPQFIFQYYEEEERQRGNFPDRFSGHQFPNYSSELNVNALLLGDSALYLCASSSDWRGRDYGYTFGSGTRLTVV.

The J gene is TRBJ2-1, the V gene TRBV7-9; TRBD1 matches 9 bases. Germline-derived CDR1 and CDR2 are SEHNR and FQNEAQ (reference sequence). V was clipped by 0 bases and J by 15 bases; unmatched bases: 12. This CDR3 spans 15 amino acids. CDR3 in amino acids: CASSLAGTTGGAGFF. The CDR3 DNA reads as TGTGCCAGCAGCTTAGCGGGAACTACAGGGGGCGCCGGGTTCTTC.

This clone was picked up a small number of times. The V gene is TRBV2, the J gene TRBJ2-7, with 9 bases lining up with TRBD1. The germline V gene has CDR1 SNHLY and CDR2 FYNNEI. CDR3 length: 14 amino acids. Losses at the gene ends were 6 bases for V and 5 bases for J; bases not matched to a gene: 8. The CDR3 region has the DNA TGTGCCAGCAGGGCAGGGACAGGGAGGAACGAGCAGTACTTC. As protein: CASRAGTGRNEQYF.

The V and J genes are TRBV19 and TRBJ2-6; possibly TRBD2 for D (5 bases). Trimming took off 4 bases at V and 0 bases at J, with 22 bases between the two ends. Germline V gene data show CDR1 as LNHDA and CDR2 as SQIVND (reference sequence). The CDR3 covers 20 residues. CDR3 nucleotides: TGTGCCAGTAGTAAGAAACTTACTGGGAGCACCTTCTCTGGGGCCAACGTCCTGACTTTC. Translation: CASSKKLTGSTFSGANVLTF.

The J gene is TRBJ1-6, the V gene TRBV5-1, with a tentative D call TRBD1 (6 bases). Trimming pared 4 bases from V and 13 bases from J, leaving 24 bases between. Germline V gene lookup returns CDR1 SGHRS and CDR2 YFSETQ. This CDR3 region has 16 residues. CDR3 loop: CASSGGNAGTISPLHF. CDR3 in DNA: TGCGCCAGCAGCGGGGGAAATGCCGGGACAATATCCCCCCTCCACTTT.